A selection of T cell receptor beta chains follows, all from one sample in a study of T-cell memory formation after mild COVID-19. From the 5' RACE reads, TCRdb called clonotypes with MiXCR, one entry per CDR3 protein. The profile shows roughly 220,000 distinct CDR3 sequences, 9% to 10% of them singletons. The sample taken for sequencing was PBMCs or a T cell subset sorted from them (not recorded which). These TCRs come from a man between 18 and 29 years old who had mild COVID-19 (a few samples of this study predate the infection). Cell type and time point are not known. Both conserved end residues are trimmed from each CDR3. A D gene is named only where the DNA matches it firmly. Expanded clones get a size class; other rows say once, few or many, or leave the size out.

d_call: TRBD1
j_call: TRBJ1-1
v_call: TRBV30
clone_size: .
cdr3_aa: AWSVRGRGRVAEAF

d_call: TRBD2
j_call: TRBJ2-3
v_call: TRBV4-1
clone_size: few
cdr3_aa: ASRAGAGTDTQY

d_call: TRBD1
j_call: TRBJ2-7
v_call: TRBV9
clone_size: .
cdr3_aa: ASSPGTASYEQY

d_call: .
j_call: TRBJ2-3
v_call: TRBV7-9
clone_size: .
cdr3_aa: AGTRGSTITDTQY

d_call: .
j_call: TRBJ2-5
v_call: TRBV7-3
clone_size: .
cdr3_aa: ASSFTAGLQETQY

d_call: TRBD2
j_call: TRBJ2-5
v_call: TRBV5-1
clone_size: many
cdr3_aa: ASSAGSGDQETQY

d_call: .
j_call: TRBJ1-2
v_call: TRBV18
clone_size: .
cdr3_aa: ASSQSGAGSGYGYT

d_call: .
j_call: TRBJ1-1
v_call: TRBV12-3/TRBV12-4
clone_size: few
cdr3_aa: ASSLARGLSYPMNTEAF

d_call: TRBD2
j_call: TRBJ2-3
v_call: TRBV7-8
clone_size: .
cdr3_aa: ASSSSRGGEQY

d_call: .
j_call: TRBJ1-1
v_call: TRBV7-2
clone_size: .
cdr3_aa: ASSQGLIKNTEAF

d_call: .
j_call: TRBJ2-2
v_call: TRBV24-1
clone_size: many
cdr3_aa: ATSDTFYAGSTGELF

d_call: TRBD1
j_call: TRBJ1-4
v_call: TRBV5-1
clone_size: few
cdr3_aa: ASSRTGLSDEKLF

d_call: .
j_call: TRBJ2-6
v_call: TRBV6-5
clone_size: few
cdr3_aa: ASRGGRAGANVLT

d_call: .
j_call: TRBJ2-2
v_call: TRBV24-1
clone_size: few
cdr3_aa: ATRTGGSANTGELF

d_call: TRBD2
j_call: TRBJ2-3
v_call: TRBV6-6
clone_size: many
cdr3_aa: ASSNGLAGVTDTQY

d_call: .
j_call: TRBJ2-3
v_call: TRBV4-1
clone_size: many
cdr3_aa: ASSQDWYPNTDTQY

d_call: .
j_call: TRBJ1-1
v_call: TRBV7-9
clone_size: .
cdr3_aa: ASSLWAETEAF

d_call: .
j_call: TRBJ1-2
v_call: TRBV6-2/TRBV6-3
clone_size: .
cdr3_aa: ASSYERQGYT

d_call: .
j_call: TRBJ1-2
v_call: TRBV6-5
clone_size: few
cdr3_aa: ASSRDTGIGYT

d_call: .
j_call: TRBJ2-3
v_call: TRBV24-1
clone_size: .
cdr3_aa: ATSPGLTITDTQY

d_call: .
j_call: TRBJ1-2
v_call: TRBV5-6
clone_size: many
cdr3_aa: ASSSGPYGYT

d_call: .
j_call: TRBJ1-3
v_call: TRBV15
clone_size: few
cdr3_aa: ATSRRGVDWDTIY

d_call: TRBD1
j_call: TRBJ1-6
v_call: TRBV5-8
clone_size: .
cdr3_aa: ASSLQGAYSPLH

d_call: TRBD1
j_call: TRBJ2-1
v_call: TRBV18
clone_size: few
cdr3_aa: ASSLARQGYNEQF

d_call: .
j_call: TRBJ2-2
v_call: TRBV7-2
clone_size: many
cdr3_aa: ASSSPRRGGELF

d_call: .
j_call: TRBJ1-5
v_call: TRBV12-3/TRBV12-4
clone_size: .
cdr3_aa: ASSFGTGAYQPQH

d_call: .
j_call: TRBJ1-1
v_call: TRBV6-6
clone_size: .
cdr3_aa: ASSYQPGAATEAF

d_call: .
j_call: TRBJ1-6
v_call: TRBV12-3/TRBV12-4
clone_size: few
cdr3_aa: ASSLPRPNSPLH

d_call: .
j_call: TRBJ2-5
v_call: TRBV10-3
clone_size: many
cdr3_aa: AISLDSQETQY

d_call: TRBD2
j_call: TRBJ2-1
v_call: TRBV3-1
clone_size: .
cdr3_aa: ASSQGLAGGDEQF

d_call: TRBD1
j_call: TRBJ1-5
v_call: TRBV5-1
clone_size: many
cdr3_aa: ASSLGDRGNQPQH

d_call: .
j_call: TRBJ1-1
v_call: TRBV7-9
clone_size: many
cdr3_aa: ASSFTENTEAF

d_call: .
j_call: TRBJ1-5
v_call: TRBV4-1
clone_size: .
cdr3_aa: ASSPSSLRGINQPQH

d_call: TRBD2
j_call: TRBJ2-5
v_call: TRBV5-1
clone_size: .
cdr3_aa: ASSSLADGETQY

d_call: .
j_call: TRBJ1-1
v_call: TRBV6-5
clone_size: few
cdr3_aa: ASSYWGGEAF

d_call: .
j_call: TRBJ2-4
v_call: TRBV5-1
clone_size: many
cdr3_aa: ASSSGPTVLAKNIQY

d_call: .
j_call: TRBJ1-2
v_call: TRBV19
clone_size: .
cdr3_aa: ASSIEGRRGYT

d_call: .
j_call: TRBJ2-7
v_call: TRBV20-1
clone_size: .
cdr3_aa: SVQAGALGSYEQY

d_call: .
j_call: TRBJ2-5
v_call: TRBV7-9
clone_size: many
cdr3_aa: ASSRGADGRETQY

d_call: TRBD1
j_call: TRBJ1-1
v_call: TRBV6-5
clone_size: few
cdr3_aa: ASSKWTGSNTEAF

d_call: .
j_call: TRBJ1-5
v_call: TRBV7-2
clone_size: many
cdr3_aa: ASSLGGQPQH

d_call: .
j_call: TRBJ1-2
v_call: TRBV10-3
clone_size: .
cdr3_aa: AISESLDLPGYT